What follows are 10 T cell receptor beta chains derived from one specimen sequenced in a study of blood T cells in healthy people across ages. Primed by a sample-barcoded 5' primer and a J-beta primer mix, a second PCR proceeded for about 6 to 12 cycles. TCRdb fed the 5' RACE reads into MiXCR, producing one record per CDR3 protein. Counted here are approximately 1.5 million distinct CDR3 sequences, roughly a third occurring once; the ten biggest clones make up about 10%. Sequenced sample: blood. These TCRs come from a woman aged 25-40 years in good health.

The chain combines TRBV6-5 with TRBJ2-3, with D perhaps TRBD1 (5 bases). The V gene's germline CDR1 is MNHEY and CDR2 SVGAGI. V lost 6 bases and J lost 6, with 16 bases in between. The CDR3 has 14 amino acids. The CDR3 DNA reads TGTGCCAGCAGCGCCCGACAGATACGCGATACGCAGTATTTT. It specifies CASSARQIRDTQYF.

This clonotype showed up many times. The chain carries TRBV4-1 and TRBJ2-1; no firm D call. Germline assignment: CDR1 MGHRA and CDR2 YSYEKL. V was shortened by 1 base and J by 12 bases, with 16 bases between the two germline ends. This CDR3 contains 14 residues. CDR3: CASSQGEAGRRQFF. In nucleotides, the CDR3 is TGCGCCAGCAGCCAAGGGGAAGCAGGCAGGCGGCAGTTCTTC.

The chain has TRBV12-3 or TRBV12-4 and TRBJ1-2; D is uncertain. The CDR3 is 14 amino acids. The V end was cut by 5 bases, the J end by 4 bases, with 14 bases between. The CDR3 bases are TGTGCCAGCAGTCCAACAACCCCCAGCTATGGCTACACCTTC. Encoded protein: CASSPTTPSYGYTF.

Concerning this clonotype itself: This may be a read error: a much more frequent sequence differs by one nucleotide. The chain has TRBV29-1 and TRBJ2-4; tentatively, D is TRBD1 (6 bases). The CDR3 consists of 15 residues. Germline V gives CDR1 SQVTM, CDR2 ANQGSEA. V was shortened by 1 base and J by 13 bases, with 23 bases between the two germline ends. The DNA for the CDR3 is TGCAGCGTTGAAGGAAGGCAGGGGACCACCTACGGGCAGTACTTC. Its protein is CSVEGRQGTTYGQYF.

This sequence joins TRBV5-6 and TRBJ2-5, with TRBD1 matching 9 bases. J gave up 2 bases and V 4 bases, and 6 bases lay outside the gene matches. The length of the CDR3 is 15 residues. Germline V lookup: CDR1 SGHDT, CDR2 YYEEEE. As DNA, the CDR3 is TGTGCCAGCAGCCCGGGCGGACAGGGGCAAGAGACCCAGTACTTC. Its protein is CASSPGGQGQETQYF.

The genes are TRBV5-1 and TRBJ1-1; perhaps TRBD1 as D (5 bases). The CDR3 is 14 amino acids. In germline, CDR1 is SGHRS, CDR2 YFSETQ. Trimming took 3 bases from V and 3 from J, leaving 12 bases between them. The CDR3 coding sequence is TGCGCCAGCAGCTCGCAGGGTGGGGACACTGAAGCTTTCTTT. Its translation: CASSSQGGDTEAFF. The whole variable domain, filled in from reference TRBV5-1 and TRBJ1-1, reads KAGVTQTPRYLIKTRGQQVTLSCSPISGHRSVSWYQQTPGQGLQFLFEYFSETQRNKGNFPGRFSGRQFSNSRSEMNVSTLELGDSALYLCASSSQGGDTEAFFGQGTRLTVV.

CDR3 DNA sequence: TGCAGTGCTAGACCTACGACCGAGATAAATGGCTACACCTTC. Amino acid sequence: CSARPTTEINGYTF. V usage is TRBV20-1 and J usage is TRBJ1-2; D is ambiguous. Germline CDR1 and CDR2: DFQATT and SNEGSKA (reference sequence). CDR3 length: 14 residues. Trimming removed 2 bases at V and 6 bases at J, with 16 bases between.

This clonotype has more than one count but fewer than ten. The gene calls are TRBV25-1 and TRBJ1-1; D call uncertain. Germline V gene sequence: CDR1 MGHDK, CDR2 SYGVNS. The V end was cut by 4 bases, the J end by 5 bases, with 17 bases between. The CDR3 is 15 residues long. The CDR3 DNA reads TGTGCCAGCAGTGCCCGGACCATCAGCAATACTGAAGCTTTCTTT. This encodes CASSARTISNTEAFF.

The table lists this clonotype with a few counts. This sequence joins TRBV12-3 or TRBV12-4 and TRBJ2-4, with 9 nucleotides matching TRBD1. TRBJ2-7 matches the DNA end more closely, so the J call is doubtful. This CDR3 region has 16 residues. The CDR3 protein is CASSPPSGQGSYEQYF. The CDR3 DNA reads TGTGCCAGCAGTCCGCCTTCGGGACAGGGTTCCTACGAGCAGTACTTC.

This chain links TRBV7-9 with TRBJ2-1; possibly TRBD2 for D (5 bases). In germline, CDR1 is SEHNR, CDR2 FQNEAQ (reference sequence). The CDR3 is 16 residues long. V lost 4 bases, J lost 8 bases, and 21 bases lay in between. CDR3 bases: TGTGCCAGCAGCTCCTTCCGGGAAAAGATAAAGGATGAGCAGTTCTTC. Protein product: CASSSFREKIKDEQFF.